This passage covers 18 T cell receptor beta chains from one sample sequenced in a study of T cells in Graves' hyperthyroidism and ophthalmopathy. Using RNA transcripts as the source, TCR beta CDR3 regions were amplified. The primer set for the first-round RT-PCR of the TCR CDR3 was HTBI. TCRdb reprocessed the multiplex PCR reads via MiXCR and lists one record per CDR3 protein. The sample shows fewer than 600,000 distinct CDR3 sequences, roughly 15% of them seen only once. Sequenced: blood. The receptors come from a woman between 40 and 55 years old with Graves' hyperthyroidism.

The chain uses TRBV9 and TRBJ1-3; D is perhaps TRBD1 (6 bases). The germline gives CDR1 SGDLS, CDR2 YYNGEE. Trimming removed 2 bases at V and 3 bases at J, with 21 bases between. The CDR3 consists of 18 residues. The DNA for the CDR3 is TGTGCCAGCAGCGTCTCGGGAGCGGGGGCCTCCGGTGGAAACACCATATATTTT. Translated: CASSVSGAGASGGNTIYF.

The chain links TRBV5-1 to TRBJ2-5, with 9 bases aligning to TRBD1. The CDR3 is made up of 16 amino acids. J gave up 3 bases and V 0 bases, and 6 bases lay outside the gene matches. Germline V gene sequence: CDR1 SGHRS, CDR2 YFSETQ. CDR3 in amino acids: CASSLATGGSEETQYF. The CDR3 region has the DNA TGCGCCAGCAGCTTGGCCACAGGGGGCTCAGAAGAGACCCAGTACTTC.

As for this clonotype: The germline gene is not matched at one end of the junction; a read error may be the cause. The gene calls are TRBV7-7 and TRBJ2-2; D assignment may be TRBD1 or TRBD2 (5 bases each). This CDR3 has 16 residues. Germline V gene sequence: CDR1 SSHAT, CDR2 FNYEAQ (reference sequence). CDR3 in DNA: TGTGCTAGCAGCTTAGGGGTCGGGACGAACACCGGGGAGCTGTTTTTT. It codes for CASSLGVGTNTGELFF.

This clonotype has ten or more counts. This chain connects TRBV3-1 to TRBJ2-3; D possibly corresponds to TRBD1 (6 bases). The CDR3 has 15 amino acids. Trimming took 5 bases from V and 3 from J, leaving 15 bases between them. The germline CDR1 and CDR2 sequences are LGHDT and YNNKEL (reference sequence). CDR3 DNA sequence: TGTGCCAGCAGCTCGCACAGGGTAATGACAGATACGCAGTATTTT. Its protein product is CASSSHRVMTDTQYF.

This clonotype has ten or more counts. The chain links TRBV19 to TRBJ2-7; D possibly corresponds to TRBD1 (6 bases). Per germline, CDR1 LNHDA and CDR2 SQIVND (reference sequence). V was shortened by 3 bases and J by 3 bases, with 15 bases between the two germline ends. The CDR3 contains 15 residues. CDR3 sequence: CASSIFMAGDYEQYF. CDR3 nucleotides: TGTGCCAGTAGTATCTTCATGGCAGGGGACTACGAGCAGTACTTC.

This clonotype was picked up many times. V gene TRBV20-1 combines with J gene TRBJ2-1, with 9 bases aligning to TRBD2. The CDR3 runs 15 residues. Trimming cost V 0 bases and J 5 bases; bases outside gene matches: 5. Germline assignment: CDR1 DFQATT and CDR2 SNEGSKA (reference sequence). The CDR3 region is CSARDGGTSNNEQFF. CDR3 nucleotides: TGCAGTGCTAGAGATGGAGGGACTAGCAACAATGAGCAGTTCTTC.

This clonotype has at least ten counts. The DNA of the CDR3 is TGCGCCAGCAGTGTGATTGATCGACATGAGCAGTTCTTC. This sequence encodes CASSVIDRHEQFF. The chain is built from TRBV10-1 and TRBJ2-1; no clear D. This CDR3 contains 13 residues. Germline CDR1 WNHNN, CDR2 SYGVQD (reference sequence). Trimming stripped 4 bases from V and 8 bases from J, with 12 bases between.

This clonotype was recorded many times. The rearrangement uses TRBV7-8 and TRBJ1-2; TRBD1 matches 7 bases. Losses at the gene ends were 3 bases for V and 1 base for J; bases not matched to a gene: 11. The CDR3 loop spans 17 amino acids. Germline-derived CDR1 and CDR2 are SGHVS and FQNEAQ. Here the CDR3 reads CASSLDDRERRNYGYTF. CDR3 in DNA: TGTGCCAGCAGCTTGGACGACAGGGAACGTCGTAACTATGGCTACACCTTC.

CDR3 sequence: CASSDGTSGSNEQFF. CDR3 nucleotide sequence: TGTGCCAGCAGTGATGGGACTAGCGGGAGTAATGAGCAGTTCTTC. This sequence joins TRBV25-1 and TRBJ2-1, with 14 bases lining up with TRBD2. CDR1 is MGHDK and CDR2 is SYGVNS in the germline V gene. The CDR3 covers 15 residues. With 3 bases clipped from V and 7 bases from J, the junction kept 2 bases outside the gene matches.

This clonotype was detected only once. This could be a read error, since a much larger clone is one nucleotide away. This chain joins TRBV6-1 and TRBJ2-3, with a tentative D call TRBD2 (6 bases). CDR1 is MNHNS and CDR2 is SASEGT in the germline V gene. This CDR3 is 16 amino acids long. The CDR3 DNA reads TGTGCCAGCAGTCCTCCCTTGGGAGGAGGCACAGATGCGCAGTATTTT. This gives the protein CASSPPLGGGTDAQYF.

This clonotype was found many times. This sequence joins TRBV18 and TRBJ1-1; the D gene is possibly TRBD1 (5 bases). In germline, CDR1 is KGHSH, CDR2 LQKENI. The CDR3 runs to 15 residues. The V end was cut by 2 bases, the J end by 1 base, with 11 bases between. For the CDR3, the DNA is TGTGCCAGCTCACCAAGGGGCAGGGCGAACACTGAAGCTTTCTTT. Translation: CASSPRGRANTEAFF.

This clonotype was observed many times. The chain links TRBV7-9 to TRBJ2-5, with TRBD2 matching 15 bases. J gave up 4 bases and V 3 bases, and 3 bases lay outside the gene matches. The CDR3 consists of 16 residues. Germline V gene lookup returns CDR1 SEHNR and CDR2 FQNEAQ (reference sequence). The CDR3 coding sequence is TGTGCCAGCAGCTTCGGACTAGCGGGAGGGGGAGAGACCCAGTACTTC. Residues: CASSFGLAGGGETQYF.

The V gene is TRBV19, the J gene TRBJ1-5; 7 nucleotides align to TRBD1. Germline loops: CDR1 LNHDA, CDR2 SQIVND (reference sequence). With 6 bases clipped from V and 3 bases from J, the junction kept 8 bases outside the gene matches. The CDR3 has 15 residues. CDR3 region: CASSYGTVNNQPQHF. The CDR3 DNA sequence: TGTGCCAGTAGCTACGGGACAGTAAACAATCAGCCCCAGCATTTT.

Points on this clonotype: Mismatch with germline at one junction end may stem from a read error. This rearrangement joins TRBV12-3 or TRBV12-4 to TRBJ2-7, with a possible D match to TRBD2 (5 bases). This CDR3 has 13 residues. Written as DNA, the CDR3 is TGTGTCAGCAGTTTGGACTCCACCTACGAGCAGTACTTC. It codes for CVSSLDSTYEQYF.

Ten or more counts support this clonotype. The gene calls are TRBV28 and TRBJ2-3, with TRBD1 as a possible D gene (5 bases). V was pared by 6 bases and J by 0 bases, with 13 bases between. This CDR3 region has 15 residues. CDR1 and CDR2 from the germline V gene are MDHEN and SYDVKM. CDR3 sequence reads: CASSPPDKSTDTQYF. In nucleotides, the CDR3 is TGTGCCAGCAGCCCCCCGGACAAAAGCACAGATACGCAGTATTTT. The full variable domain, rest sourced from reference TRBV28 and TRBJ2-3, is DVKVTQSSRYLVKRTGEKVFLECVQDMDHENMFWYRQDPGLGLRLIYFSYDVKMKEKGDIPEGYSVSREKKERFSLILESASTNQTSMYLCASSPPDKSTDTQYFGPGTRLTVL.

This clonotype was recorded many times. This sequence joins TRBV20-1 and TRBJ2-2; D is unclear. V was clipped by 0 bases and J by 6 bases, with 17 bases between them. The CDR3 covers 16 residues. Germline V gene data show CDR1 as DFQATT and CDR2 as SNEGSKA (reference sequence). DNA for the CDR3: TGCAGTGCTAGAGATTCCCCTCTCCTGGGCGCCGGGGAGCTGTTTTTT. This gives the protein CSARDSPLLGAGELFF.

This clonotype was seen at least ten times. The chain recombines TRBV3-1 with TRBJ2-1; D is perhaps TRBD2 (6 bases). Trimming took off 5 bases at V and 9 bases at J, with 14 bases between the two ends. The CDR3 contains 13 residues. Per the germline V gene, CDR1 is LGHDT and CDR2 is YNNKEL (reference sequence). The CDR3 DNA reads TGTGCCAGCAGCACCAGTCCGGGACTTGAGCAGTTCTTC. Its protein product is CASSTSPGLEQFF.

This clonotype was counted at least ten times. The genes are TRBV28 and TRBJ2-5; no clear D gene. This CDR3 region has 11 residues. Germline V gives CDR1 MDHEN, CDR2 SYDVKM. V was trimmed by 3 bases and J by 6 bases, leaving 5 bases between them. The CDR3 bases are TGTGCCAGCAGTTTTCTTCAGACCCAGTACTTC. Translated: CASSFLQTQYF.